This T cell receptor beta chain was retrieved from a study of regulatory T cells in long-lasting Graves disease. This clonotype was recorded many times. Regarding time point: newly diagnosed GD, antithyroid drugs for less than 3 months. RNA isolated from PBMCs was used to make the TCR library. Blood from the periphery, nine milliliters in all, was drawn into EDTA tubes. J lost 1 base, V lost 2 bases, and 7 bases had no gene match. This CDR3 spans 16 amino acids. Germline CDR1 reads LGHDT; CDR2 reads YNNKEL (reference sequence). HTBI primers from iRepertoire and Arm-PCR of CDR3 regions yielded the TCR beta libraries. Using its own MiXCR run on the multiplex PCR reads, TCRdb lists one record per CDR3 protein. Here the sample spans approximately 490,000 distinct CDR3 sequences, roughly 17% being singletons. This sample was shared with a second study, whose subject was T cells in Graves' hyperthyroidism and ophthalmopathy. That work states: Reasons for excluding patients were uncontrolled infection, other autoimmune disease, pregnancy or lactation.

The clonotype originates from a man aged 40-49 years with Graves disease. The chain combines TRBV3-1 with TRBJ1-1; TRBD1 aligns across 7 bases. The sequencing here drew on peripheral blood mononuclear cells (PBMCs), taken at new diagnosis, from a patient treated with antithyroid drugs. The CDR3 sequence is CASSQTTGMGNTEAFF. The CDR3 DNA sequence: TGTGCCAGCAGCCAAACGACAGGGATGGGGAACACTGAAGCTTTCTTT.